The 30 T cell receptor beta chains below come from one sample, sequenced in a study of graft-versus-host responses after intestinal transplantation. Repertoires were generated with immunoSEQ multiplex PCR, while TCRdb's copy carries only in-frame clones and drops some. Here the sample spans tens of thousands of clones, under 90% being singletons. The antigens these receptors bind are not known. Source: unstimulated CD4+ T cells sorted from spleen or lymph node cells, taken before intestinal transplant. The receptors stem from a human donor who received an intestinal transplant.

The rearrangement joins TRBV5-1 to TRBJ2-5, with 8 bases fitting TRBD1. The J segment lost 2 bases and the V segment lost 0 bases, leaving 6 bases of the junction unmatched. This CDR3 comprises 16 residues. The germline V gene encodes CDR1 SGHRS and CDR2 YFSETQ. CDR3 bases: TGCGCCAGCAGCTTGGGGGACAGGTCCCTTCAAGAGACCCAGTACTTC. Its translation is CASSLGDRSLQETQYF.

The chain has TRBV5-8 and TRBJ1-4; TRBD1 aligns across 7 bases. V was pared by 5 bases and J by 4 bases, with 8 bases of the junction left unmatched. CDR3 length equals 15 residues. Germline V gene lookup returns CDR1 SGHTS and CDR2 YDEGEE. The CDR3 spells CASSPNQGDNEKLFF. DNA for the CDR3: TGTGCCAGCAGTCCGAACCAGGGGGATAATGAAAAACTGTTTTTT.

In DNA, the CDR3 is TGTGCCAGCAGCCAAGATCGAACTCCCTTCTCCTACAATGAGCAGTTCTTC. Translated, it gives CASSQDRTPFSYNEQFF. This chain uses TRBV14 with TRBJ2-1, with D hard to call. Germline values: CDR1 SGHDN, CDR2 FVKESK. Deletions cut 0 bases from V and 0 bases from J, with 12 bases between. The CDR3 sequence is 17 residues long.

This sequence joins TRBV11-2 and TRBJ1-4; D uncertain. V was cut by 7 bases and J by 5 bases, with 17 bases left in between. The germline V gene has CDR1 SGHAT and CDR2 FQNNGV. The CDR3 loop spans 15 amino acids. The CDR3 DNA is TGTGCCAGCACCCCTTGGAGGGAGCCCAATGAAAAACTGTTTTTT. Translated: CASTPWREPNEKLFF.

The chain links TRBV5-1 to TRBJ2-3, with D possibly being TRBD1 (7 bases). Germline-derived CDR1 and CDR2 are SGHRS and YFSETQ. This CDR3 comprises 15 residues. V lost 0 bases, J lost 4 bases, and 12 bases lay in between. DNA for the CDR3: TGCGCCAGCAGCTTGGCCGACAGGGAGGCAGATACGCAGTATTTT. Its protein product is CASSLADREADTQYF.

The chain joins TRBV10-1 to TRBJ2-5, with TRBD2 identical over 7 bases. CDR1 and CDR2 from the germline V gene are WNHNN and SYGVQD (reference sequence). This CDR3 region has 13 residues. V was pared by 5 bases and J by 2 bases, with 2 bases of the junction left unmatched. For the CDR3, the DNA is TGCGCCAGCAGTCCAGCGGGGCAAGAGACCCAGTACTTC. It codes for CASSPAGQETQYF.

This chain links TRBV18 with TRBJ2-3; 10 bases agree with TRBD2. Per the germline V gene, CDR1 is KGHSH and CDR2 is LQKENI. V shed 5 bases and J 5 bases; nucleotides not matched to a gene: 10. The CDR3 has 16 residues. The CDR3 DNA reads as TGTGCCAGCTCATCCCTAGCGGGGGCCCGCGGAGATACGCAGTATTTT. This codes for CASSSLAGARGDTQYF.

This chain uses TRBV7-2 with TRBJ2-3; TRBD2 agrees at 10 bases. This CDR3 is built from 16 residues. Germline loops: CDR1 SGHTA, CDR2 FQGNSA. V dropped 2 bases and J dropped 4; count of bases not matched to a gene: 6. The CDR3 DNA reads as TGTGCCAGCAGCTTAAGCGGGGGGGCGGACGCAGATACGCAGTATTTT. As protein: CASSLSGGADADTQYF. The complete variable domain, with remaining parts taken from reference TRBV7-2 and TRBJ2-3, reads GAGVSQSPSNKVTEKGKDVELRCDPISGHTALYWYRQSLGQGLEFLIYFQGNSAPDKSGLPSDRFSAERTGGSVSTLTIQRTQQEDSAVYLCASSLSGGADADTQYFGPGTRLTVL.

The chain links TRBV5-4 to TRBJ2-2; TRBD2 matches 10 bases. Germline CDR1 is SGHNT and CDR2 is YYREEE (reference sequence). Trimming took 4 bases from V and 5 from J; bases not matched to a gene: 5. CDR3 size: 15 residues. This CDR3 reads CASSHSGGMTGELFF. The CDR3 bases are TGTGCCAGCAGCCATAGCGGGGGGATGACCGGGGAGCTGTTTTTT.

V gene TRBV7-2 combines with J gene TRBJ1-1; no firm D call. From germline, CDR1 is SGHTA and CDR2 FQGNSA. The CDR3 is made up of 14 amino acids. V was clipped by 5 bases and J by 1 base, with 11 bases between them. This chain's CDR3 is CASSTSFGNTEAFF. CDR3 nucleotide sequence: TGTGCCAGCAGCACCTCTTTCGGGAACACTGAAGCTTTCTTT.

The J gene is TRBJ1-2, the V gene TRBV19; D remains ambiguous. From germline, CDR1 is LNHDA and CDR2 SQIVND (reference sequence). This CDR3 comprises 15 residues. Deletions cut 1 base from V and 4 bases from J, with 13 bases between. CDR3 loop: CASSIVSNSGYGYTF. DNA of the CDR3: TGTGCCAGTAGTATAGTCTCAAACAGTGGCTATGGCTACACCTTC.

This clone was seen only once. The chain recombines TRBV27 with TRBJ1-3; D uncertain. Germline assignment: CDR1 MNHEY and CDR2 SMNVEV (reference sequence). Trimming took off 5 bases at V and 1 base at J, with 18 bases between the two ends. The CDR3 runs to 17 residues. The CDR3 spells CASSPPKFFTSGNTIYF. The DNA of the CDR3 is TGTGCCAGCAGTCCCCCGAAGTTTTTTACTTCTGGAAACACCATATATTTT.

The chain links TRBV9 to TRBJ2-7; TRBD1 matches at 9 bases. Germline V lookup: CDR1 SGDLS, CDR2 YYNGEE. The CDR3 has 13 amino acids. V trimming: 1 base; J trimming: 7 bases; junction bases outside the gene matches: 3. Here the CDR3 reads CASSVRDREEQYF. CDR3 nucleotide sequence: TGTGCCAGCAGCGTACGGGACAGGGAAGAGCAGTACTTC. Supplemented by reference TRBV9 and TRBJ2-7, the full variable domain reads DSGVTQTPKHLITATGQRVTLRCSPRSGDLSVYWYQQSLDQGLQFLIQYYNGEERAKGNILERFSAQQFPDLHSELNLSSLELGDSALYFCASSVRDREEQYFGPGTRLTVT.

For this clone: The sample carries other DNA sequences with the same CDR3. V gene TRBV18 combines with J gene TRBJ1-3, with TRBD1 as a possible D gene (5 bases). Germline loops: CDR1 KGHSH, CDR2 LQKENI. Trimming shortened V by 0 bases and J by 1 base, and 7 bases separated the two germline ends. This CDR3 is built from 15 residues. CDR3 DNA sequence: TGTGCCAGCTCACCACCAAGGGGTTCTGGAAACACCATATATTTT. Protein product: CASSPPRGSGNTIYF.

DNA of the CDR3: TGTGCCAGTAGTGGAAAAGACAGGGGCGTCAGTGGCTACACCTTC. Its translation is CASSGKDRGVSGYTF. The rearrangement joins TRBV19 to TRBJ1-2; 8 bases are shared with TRBD1. The junction had 12 bases not matched to a gene; V was cut back by 5 bases and J by 7 bases. The CDR3 totals 15 residues. CDR1 is LNHDA and CDR2 is SQIVND in the germline V gene (reference sequence).

The CDR3 sequence: CASMGTFNQPQHF. For the CDR3, the DNA is TGTGCCAGCATGGGCACCTTTAATCAGCCCCAGCATTTT. The V call is TRBV27, the J call TRBJ1-5; D gene uncertain. The germline V and J ends were trimmed by 7 bases and 4 bases, with 11 bases remaining between them. CDR3 size: 13 residues. The germline CDR1 and CDR2 sequences are MNHEY and SMNVEV (reference sequence).

V usage is TRBV4-2 and J usage is TRBJ1-2; D call uncertain. This CDR3 contains 13 residues. Trimming took off 2 bases at V and 6 bases at J, with 10 bases between the two ends. In germline, CDR1 is LGHNA, CDR2 YNFKEQ. The CDR3 DNA sequence: TGTGCCAGCAGCCAAAACGTGGAGGATGGCTACACCTTC. Encoded protein: CASSQNVEDGYTF.

This clone was detected only a few times. The chain employs TRBV4-1 and TRBJ1-6; 11 bases line up with TRBD1. Germline loops: CDR1 MGHRA, CDR2 YSYEKL. The CDR3 sequence is 19 residues long. With 3 bases clipped from V and 1 base from J, the junction kept 8 bases outside the gene matches. The CDR3 DNA reads as TGCGCCAGCAGCCACCTGGACAGGGGGCTTAGGTCCTATAATTCACCCCTCCACTTT. This sequence encodes CASSHLDRGLRSYNSPLHF.

The chain has TRBV7-2 and TRBJ1-1, with TRBD1 as a possible D gene (5 bases). Germline loops: CDR1 SGHTA, CDR2 FQGNSA. The V end lost 4 bases, the J end lost 6 bases, and 15 bases lay between the germline ends. The CDR3 contains 14 residues. In DNA form, the CDR3 reads TGTGCCAGCAGCTCCTCAACGGGGACTCCTGAAGCTTTCTTT. Its protein product is CASSSSTGTPEAFF.

The DNA for the CDR3 is TGCGCCAGCAGTGAGGCGGGGAAACCCACAGATACGCAGTATTTT. Translation gives CASSEAGKPTDTQYF. The V call is TRBV10-1, the J call TRBJ2-3; tentatively, D is TRBD2 (6 bases). Germline V gene sequence: CDR1 WNHNN, CDR2 SYGVQD (reference sequence). V shed 2 bases and J shed 2 bases, with 11 bases lying between them. The length of the CDR3 is 15 residues.

The chain recombines TRBV5-1 with TRBJ2-3; 10 bases agree with TRBD2. CDR1 SGHRS and CDR2 YFSETQ come from the germline V gene. This CDR3 is built from 16 residues. V lost 0 bases to trimming and J lost 4 bases; unmatched junction nucleotides: 5. The DNA for the CDR3 is TGCGCCAGCAGCTTGGTTAGAAGCGGGGGGGCAGATACGCAGTATTTT. It is translated as CASSLVRSGGADTQYF.

This clone was observed once. This sequence joins TRBV18 and TRBJ2-7; D might be TRBD1 (6 bases). This CDR3 contains 15 residues. Looked up from germline, CDR1 is KGHSH and CDR2 is LQKENI. Trimming stripped 6 bases from V and 5 bases from J, with 20 bases between. CDR3 amino acids: CASSLQGYAYHEQYF. CDR3 bases: TGTGCCAGCTCTCTCCAGGGGTATGCGTACCACGAGCAGTACTTC.

The chain recombines TRBV6-5 with TRBJ2-2; TRBD1 agrees at 7 bases. CDR1 and CDR2 from the germline V gene are MNHEY and SVGAGI. The CDR3 has 15 residues. The V and J ends lost 6 bases and 5 bases, in that order; junction bases with no gene match: 9. For the CDR3, the DNA is TGTGCCAGCAGCCCGACAGGGCATGGGACCGGGGAGCTGTTTTTT. It encodes CASSPTGHGTGELFF.

This clone was seen a single time. The V call is TRBV6-1, the J call TRBJ2-3, with 7 bases aligning to TRBD2. Looked up from germline, CDR1 is MNHNS and CDR2 is SASEGT. The junction had 2 bases not matched to a gene; V was cut back by 7 bases and J by 1 base. This CDR3 contains 13 residues. CDR3: CASNRGGTDTQYF. The DNA for the CDR3 is TGTGCCAGCAACCGGGGGGGCACAGATACGCAGTATTTT.

This clone was picked up a small number of times. The V and J genes are TRBV6-5 and TRBJ1-4; D gene uncertain. Between the trimmed V and J ends, which lost 5 bases and 8 bases, there was a span of 15 bases. CDR3 length: 14 residues. Germline assignment: CDR1 MNHEY and CDR2 SVGAGI. CDR3 residues: CASSRGRGGEKLFF. Written as DNA, the CDR3 is TGTGCCAGCAGTCGCGGCCGTGGAGGCGAAAAACTGTTTTTT.

The V gene is TRBV2, the J gene TRBJ2-3; D is ambiguous. CDR3 size: 13 residues. Trimming removed 5 bases from V and 2 bases from J, with 8 bases in between. Germline V lookup: CDR1 SNHLY, CDR2 FYNNEI. The CDR3 is CASSTEPTDTQYF. The DNA for the CDR3 is TGTGCCAGCAGTACGGAGCCCACAGATACGCAGTATTTT.

The chain's CDR3 is CSAPGETQYF. CDR3 in DNA: TGCAGTGCTCCGGGGGAGACCCAGTACTTC. The chain joins TRBV20-1 to TRBJ2-5, with D possibly being TRBD2 (5 bases). Germline CDR1 and CDR2: DFQATT and SNEGSKA (reference sequence). V shed 5 bases and J shed 5 bases, with 6 bases lying between them. This CDR3 region has 10 residues.

The chain carries TRBV5-4 and TRBJ1-2; D possibly corresponds to TRBD1 (6 bases). Germline V CDR1 and CDR2: SGHNT, YYREEE (reference sequence). The V gene lost 0 bases and the J gene lost 2 bases, with 14 bases spanning the gap. The CDR3 runs 16 residues. The CDR3 region has the DNA TGTGCCAGCAGCTTGGGTTCAGGGGTGGGAAACTATGGCTACACCTTC. Its protein product is CASSLGSGVGNYGYTF. Together with reference TRBV5-4 and TRBJ1-2, the CDR3 gives the full variable domain: ETGVTQSPTHLIKTRGQQVTLRCSSQSGHNTVSWYQQALGQGPQFIFQYYREEENGRGNFPPRFSGLQFPNYSSELNVNALELDDSALYLCASSLGSGVGNYGYTFGSGTRLTVV.

V is TRBV19 and J is TRBJ2-7, with D possibly TRBD1 on 6 matching bases. Germline V CDR1 and CDR2: LNHDA, SQIVND (reference sequence). Trimming took 4 bases from V and 2 from J, leaving 15 bases between them. This CDR3 contains 15 residues. This chain's CDR3 is CASSNPGTLPYEQYF. The CDR3 coding sequence is TGTGCCAGTAGTAACCCCGGGACACTACCCTACGAGCAGTACTTC.

This clone came up a few times. The rearrangement uses TRBV2 and TRBJ1-1; D call uncertain. Trimming stripped 5 bases from V and 1 base from J, with 2 bases between. The CDR3 is 11 amino acids. Germline values: CDR1 SNHLY, CDR2 FYNNEI. The CDR3 DNA sequence: TGTGCCAGCAGTCAGAACACTGAAGCTTTCTTT. It translates to CASSQNTEAFF.